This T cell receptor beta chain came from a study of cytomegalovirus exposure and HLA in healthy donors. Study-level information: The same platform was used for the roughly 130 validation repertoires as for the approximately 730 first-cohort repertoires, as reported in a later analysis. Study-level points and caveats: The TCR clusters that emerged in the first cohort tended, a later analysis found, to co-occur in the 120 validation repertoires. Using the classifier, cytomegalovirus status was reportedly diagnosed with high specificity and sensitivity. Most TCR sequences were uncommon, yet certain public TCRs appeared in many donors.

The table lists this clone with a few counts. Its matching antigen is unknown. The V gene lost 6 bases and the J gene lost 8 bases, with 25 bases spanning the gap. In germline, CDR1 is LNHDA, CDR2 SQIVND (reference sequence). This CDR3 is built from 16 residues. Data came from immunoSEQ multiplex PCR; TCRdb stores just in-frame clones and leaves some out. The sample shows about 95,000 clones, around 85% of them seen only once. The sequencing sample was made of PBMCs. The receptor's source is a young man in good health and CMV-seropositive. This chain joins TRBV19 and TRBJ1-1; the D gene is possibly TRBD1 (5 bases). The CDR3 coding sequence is TGTGCCAGTAGCAACGGGGGATCGCCAACTAATAGGGAAGCTTTCTTT. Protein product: CASSNGGSPTNREAFF.